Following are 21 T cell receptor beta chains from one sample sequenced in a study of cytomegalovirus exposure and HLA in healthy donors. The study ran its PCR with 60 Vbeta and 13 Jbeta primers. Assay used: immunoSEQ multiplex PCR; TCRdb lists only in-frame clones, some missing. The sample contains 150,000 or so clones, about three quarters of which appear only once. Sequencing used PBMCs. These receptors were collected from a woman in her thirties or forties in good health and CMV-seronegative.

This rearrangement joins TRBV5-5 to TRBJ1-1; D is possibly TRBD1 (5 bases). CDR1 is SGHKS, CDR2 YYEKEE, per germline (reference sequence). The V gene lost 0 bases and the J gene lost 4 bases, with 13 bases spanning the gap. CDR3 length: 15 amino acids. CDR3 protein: CASSLDQGRSTEAFF. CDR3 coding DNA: TGTGCCAGCAGCTTGGATCAGGGAAGGTCCACTGAAGCTTTCTTT.

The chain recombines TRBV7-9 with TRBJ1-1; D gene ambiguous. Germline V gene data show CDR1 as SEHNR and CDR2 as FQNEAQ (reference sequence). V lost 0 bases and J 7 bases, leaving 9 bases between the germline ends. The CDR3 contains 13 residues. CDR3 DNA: TGTGCCAGCAGCTTAGCAGGGAGCGGTGAAGCTTTCTTT. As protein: CASSLAGSGEAFF.

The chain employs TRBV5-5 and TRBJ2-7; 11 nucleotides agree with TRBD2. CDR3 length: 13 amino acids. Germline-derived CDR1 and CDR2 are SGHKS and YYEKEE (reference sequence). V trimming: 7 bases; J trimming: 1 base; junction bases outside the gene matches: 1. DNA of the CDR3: TGTGCCAGCCTAGCGGGAGGTTCCTACGAGCAGTACTTC. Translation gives CASLAGGSYEQYF.

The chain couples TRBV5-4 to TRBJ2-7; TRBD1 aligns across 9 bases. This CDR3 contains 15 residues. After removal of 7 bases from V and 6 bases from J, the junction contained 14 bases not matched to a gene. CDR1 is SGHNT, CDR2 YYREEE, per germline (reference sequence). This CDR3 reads CASGGAGQGTTEQYF. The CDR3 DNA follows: TGTGCCAGCGGAGGCGCGGGACAGGGAACAACCGAGCAGTACTTC.

The CDR3 sequence is CASSPVIAGADSQPQHF. The DNA for the CDR3 is TGTGCCAGCAGCCCCGTAATAGCGGGGGCGGATAGTCAGCCCCAGCATTTT. This chain joins TRBV12-1 and TRBJ1-5. TRBV12-1 is an annotated pseudogene. The CDR3 runs 17 residues.

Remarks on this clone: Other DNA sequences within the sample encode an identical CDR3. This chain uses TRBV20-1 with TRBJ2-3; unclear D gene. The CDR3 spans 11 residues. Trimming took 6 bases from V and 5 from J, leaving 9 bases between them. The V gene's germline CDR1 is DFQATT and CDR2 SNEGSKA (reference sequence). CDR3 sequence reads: CSALHGDTQYF. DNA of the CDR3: TGCAGTGCCCTTCACGGAGATACGCAGTATTTT.

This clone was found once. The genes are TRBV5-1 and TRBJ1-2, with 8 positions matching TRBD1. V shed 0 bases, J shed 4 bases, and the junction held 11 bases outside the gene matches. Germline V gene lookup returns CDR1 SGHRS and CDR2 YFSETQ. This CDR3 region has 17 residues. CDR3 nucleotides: TGCGCCAGCAGCTTGGGGACAGGGTCCCCCGGGACCTATGGCTACACCTTC. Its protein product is CASSLGTGSPGTYGYTF. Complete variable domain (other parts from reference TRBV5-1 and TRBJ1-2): KAGVTQTPRYLIKTRGQQVTLSCSPISGHRSVSWYQQTPGQGLQFLFEYFSETQRNKGNFPGRFSGRQFSNSRSEMNVSTLELGDSALYLCASSLGTGSPGTYGYTFGSGTRLTVV.

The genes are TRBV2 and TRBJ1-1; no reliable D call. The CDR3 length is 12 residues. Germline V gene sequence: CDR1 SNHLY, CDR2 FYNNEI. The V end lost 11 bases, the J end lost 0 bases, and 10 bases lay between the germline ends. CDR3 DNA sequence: TGTGCCGCCGAGACACTGAACACTGAAGCTTTCTTT. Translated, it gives CAAETLNTEAFF.

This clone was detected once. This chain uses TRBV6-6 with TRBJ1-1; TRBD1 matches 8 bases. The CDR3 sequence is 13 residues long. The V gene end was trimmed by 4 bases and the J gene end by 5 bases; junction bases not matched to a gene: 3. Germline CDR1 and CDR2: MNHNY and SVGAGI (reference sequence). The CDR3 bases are TGTGCCAGCAGTTTGGGACAGGTGACTGAAGCTTTCTTT. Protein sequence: CASSLGQVTEAFF.

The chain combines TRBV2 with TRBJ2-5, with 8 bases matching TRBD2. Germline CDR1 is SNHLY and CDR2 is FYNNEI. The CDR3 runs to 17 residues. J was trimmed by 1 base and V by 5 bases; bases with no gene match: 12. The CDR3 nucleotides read TGTGCCAGCAGTTCAACCGCGGGAGGAATAACCCAAGAGACCCAGTACTTC. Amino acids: CASSSTAGGITQETQYF.

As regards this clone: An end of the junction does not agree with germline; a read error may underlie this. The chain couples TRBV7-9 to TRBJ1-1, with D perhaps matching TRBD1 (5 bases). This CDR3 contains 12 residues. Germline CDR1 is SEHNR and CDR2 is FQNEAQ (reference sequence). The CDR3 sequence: CSSSPGPVEAFF. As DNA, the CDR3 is TGTTCCAGCAGCCCAGGGCCAGTTGAAGCTTTCTTT.

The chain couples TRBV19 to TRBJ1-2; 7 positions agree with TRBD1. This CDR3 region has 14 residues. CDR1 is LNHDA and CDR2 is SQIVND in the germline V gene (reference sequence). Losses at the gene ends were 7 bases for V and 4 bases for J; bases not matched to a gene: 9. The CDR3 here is CASIRAGQAYGYTF. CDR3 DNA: TGTGCCAGTATTAGGGCCGGACAGGCCTATGGCTACACCTTC.

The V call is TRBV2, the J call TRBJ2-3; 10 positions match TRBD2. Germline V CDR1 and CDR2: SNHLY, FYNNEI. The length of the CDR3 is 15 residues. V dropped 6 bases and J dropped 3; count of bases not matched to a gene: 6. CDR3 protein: CASRIQRGGTDTQYF. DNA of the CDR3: TGTGCCAGCAGGATTCAGCGGGGGGGTACAGATACGCAGTATTTT.

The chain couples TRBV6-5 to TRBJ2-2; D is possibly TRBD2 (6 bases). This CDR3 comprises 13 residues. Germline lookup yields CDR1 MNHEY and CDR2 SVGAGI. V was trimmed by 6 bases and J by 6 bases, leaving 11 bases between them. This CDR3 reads CASSTTRPGELFF. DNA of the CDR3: TGTGCCAGCAGCACGACTAGGCCCGGGGAGCTGTTTTTT.

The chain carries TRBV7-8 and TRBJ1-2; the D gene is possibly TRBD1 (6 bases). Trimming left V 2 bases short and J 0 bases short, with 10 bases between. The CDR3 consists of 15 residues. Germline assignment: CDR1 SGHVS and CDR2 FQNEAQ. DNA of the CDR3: TGTGCCAGCAGCTTAACGGGACAACCTAACTATGGCTACACCTTC. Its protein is CASSLTGQPNYGYTF.

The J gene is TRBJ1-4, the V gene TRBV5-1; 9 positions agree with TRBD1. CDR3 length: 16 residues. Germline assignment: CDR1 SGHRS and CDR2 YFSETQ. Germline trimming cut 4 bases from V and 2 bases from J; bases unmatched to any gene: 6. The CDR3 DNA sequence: TGCGCCAGCAGCCCAACGACAGGGGGTACTAATGAAAAACTGTTTTTT. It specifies CASSPTTGGTNEKLFF.

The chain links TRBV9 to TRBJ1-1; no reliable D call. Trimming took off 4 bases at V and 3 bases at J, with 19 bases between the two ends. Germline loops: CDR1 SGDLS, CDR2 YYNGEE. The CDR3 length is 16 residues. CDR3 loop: CASSPSLGSMDTEAFF. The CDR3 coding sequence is TGTGCCAGCAGCCCATCACTAGGGTCGATGGACACTGAAGCTTTCTTT.

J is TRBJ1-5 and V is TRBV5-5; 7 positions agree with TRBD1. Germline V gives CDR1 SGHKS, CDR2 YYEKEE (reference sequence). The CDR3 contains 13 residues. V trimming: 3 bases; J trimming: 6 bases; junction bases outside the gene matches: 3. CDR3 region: CASSSTGRQPQHF. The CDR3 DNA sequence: TGTGCCAGCAGCTCGACAGGGCGTCAGCCCCAGCATTTT.

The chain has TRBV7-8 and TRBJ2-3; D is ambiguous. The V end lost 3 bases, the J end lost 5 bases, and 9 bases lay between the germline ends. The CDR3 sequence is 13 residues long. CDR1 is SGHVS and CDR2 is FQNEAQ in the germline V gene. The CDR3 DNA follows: TGTGCCAGCAGCTTGGATCGGAGAGATACGCAGTATTTT. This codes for CASSLDRRDTQYF.

Here the CDR3 reads CASSLATPGQKETQYF. The CDR3 DNA follows: TGTGCCAGCAGCTTAGCGACGCCGGGACAAAAAGAGACCCAGTACTTC. The chain couples TRBV7-9 to TRBJ2-5; D is possibly TRBD1 (6 bases). The CDR3 is made up of 16 amino acids. Germline V gene sequence: CDR1 SEHNR, CDR2 FQNEAQ (reference sequence). Trimming removed 0 bases from V and 3 bases from J, with 14 bases in between.

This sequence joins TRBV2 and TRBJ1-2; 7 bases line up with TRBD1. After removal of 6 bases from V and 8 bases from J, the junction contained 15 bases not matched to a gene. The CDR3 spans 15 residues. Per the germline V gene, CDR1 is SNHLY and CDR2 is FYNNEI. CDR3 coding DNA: TGTGCCAGCAGAGATTCGGGAGGGGGCACTTTAGGCTACACCTTC. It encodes CASRDSGGGTLGYTF.